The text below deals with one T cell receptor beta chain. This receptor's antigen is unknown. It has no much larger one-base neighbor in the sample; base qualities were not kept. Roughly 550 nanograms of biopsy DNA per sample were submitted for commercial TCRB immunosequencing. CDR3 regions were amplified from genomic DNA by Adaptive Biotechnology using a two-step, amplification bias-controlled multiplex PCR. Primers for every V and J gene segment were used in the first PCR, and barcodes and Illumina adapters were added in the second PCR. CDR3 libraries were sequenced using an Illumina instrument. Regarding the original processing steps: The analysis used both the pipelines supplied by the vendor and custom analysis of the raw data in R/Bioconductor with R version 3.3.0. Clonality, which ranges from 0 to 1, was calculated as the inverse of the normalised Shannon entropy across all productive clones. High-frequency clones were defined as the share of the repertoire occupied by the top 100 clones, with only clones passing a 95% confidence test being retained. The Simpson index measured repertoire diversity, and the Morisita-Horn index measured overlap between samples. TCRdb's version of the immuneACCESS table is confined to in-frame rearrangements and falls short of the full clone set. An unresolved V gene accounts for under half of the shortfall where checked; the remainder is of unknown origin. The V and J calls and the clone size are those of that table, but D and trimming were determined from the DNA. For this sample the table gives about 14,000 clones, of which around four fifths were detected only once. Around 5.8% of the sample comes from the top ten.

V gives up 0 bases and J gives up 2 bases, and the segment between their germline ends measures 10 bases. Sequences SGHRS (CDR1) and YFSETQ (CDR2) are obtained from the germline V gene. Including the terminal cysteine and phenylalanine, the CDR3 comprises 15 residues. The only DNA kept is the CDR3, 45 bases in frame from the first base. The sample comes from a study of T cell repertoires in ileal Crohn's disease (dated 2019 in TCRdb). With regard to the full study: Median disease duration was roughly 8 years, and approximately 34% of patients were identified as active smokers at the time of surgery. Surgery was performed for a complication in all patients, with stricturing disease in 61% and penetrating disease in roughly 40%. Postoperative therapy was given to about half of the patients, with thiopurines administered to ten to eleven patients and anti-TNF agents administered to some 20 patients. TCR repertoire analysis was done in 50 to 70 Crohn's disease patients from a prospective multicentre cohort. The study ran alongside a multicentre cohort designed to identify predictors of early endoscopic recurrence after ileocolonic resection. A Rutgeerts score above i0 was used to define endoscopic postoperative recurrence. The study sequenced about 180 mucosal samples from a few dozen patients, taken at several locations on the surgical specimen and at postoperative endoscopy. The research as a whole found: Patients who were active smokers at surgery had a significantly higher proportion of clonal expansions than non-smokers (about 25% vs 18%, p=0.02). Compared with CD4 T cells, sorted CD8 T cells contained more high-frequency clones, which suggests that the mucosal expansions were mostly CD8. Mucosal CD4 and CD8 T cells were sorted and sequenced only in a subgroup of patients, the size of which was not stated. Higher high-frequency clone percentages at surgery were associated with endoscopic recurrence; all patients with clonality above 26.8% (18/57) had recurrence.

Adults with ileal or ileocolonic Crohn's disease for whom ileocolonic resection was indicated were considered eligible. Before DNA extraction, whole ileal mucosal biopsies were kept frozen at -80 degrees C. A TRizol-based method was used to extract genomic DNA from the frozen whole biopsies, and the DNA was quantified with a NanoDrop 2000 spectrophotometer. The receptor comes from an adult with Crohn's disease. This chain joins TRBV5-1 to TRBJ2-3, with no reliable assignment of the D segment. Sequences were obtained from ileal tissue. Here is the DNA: TGCGCCAGCAGCTTGGGCAGTCAGAACACAGATACGCAGTATTTT. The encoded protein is CASSLGSQNTDTQYF.